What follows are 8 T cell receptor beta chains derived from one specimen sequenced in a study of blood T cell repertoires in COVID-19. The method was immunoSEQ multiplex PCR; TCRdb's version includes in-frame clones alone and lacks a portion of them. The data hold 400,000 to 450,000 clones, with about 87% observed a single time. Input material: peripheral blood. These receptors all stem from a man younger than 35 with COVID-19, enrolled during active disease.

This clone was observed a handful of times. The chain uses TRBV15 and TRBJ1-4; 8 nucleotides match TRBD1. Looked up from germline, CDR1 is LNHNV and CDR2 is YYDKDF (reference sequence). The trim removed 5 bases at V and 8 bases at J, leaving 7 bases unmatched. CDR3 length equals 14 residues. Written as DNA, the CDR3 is TGTGCCACCAGCCCCCGGGACAGGATGGAAAAACTGTTTTTT. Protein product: CATSPRDRMEKLFF.

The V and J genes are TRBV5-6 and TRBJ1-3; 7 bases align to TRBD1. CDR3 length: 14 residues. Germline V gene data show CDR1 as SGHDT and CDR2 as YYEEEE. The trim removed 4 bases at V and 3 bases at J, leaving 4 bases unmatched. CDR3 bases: TGTGCCAGCAGCCGAGGACAGGTTGGAAACACCATATATTTT. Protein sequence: CASSRGQVGNTIYF.

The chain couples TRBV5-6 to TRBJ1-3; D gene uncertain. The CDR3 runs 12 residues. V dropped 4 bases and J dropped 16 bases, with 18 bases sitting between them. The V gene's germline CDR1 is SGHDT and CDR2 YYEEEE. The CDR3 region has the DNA TGTGCCAGCAGCCCAGATAGCGCCTGCAGGTATTTT. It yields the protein CASSPDSACRYF.

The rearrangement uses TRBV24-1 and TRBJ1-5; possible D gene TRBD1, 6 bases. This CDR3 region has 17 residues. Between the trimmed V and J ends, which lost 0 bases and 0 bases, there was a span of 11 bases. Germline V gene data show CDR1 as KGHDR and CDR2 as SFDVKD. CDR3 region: CATSDLKKGVSNQPQHF. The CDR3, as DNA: TGTGCCACCAGTGATTTGAAAAAGGGGGTTAGCAATCAGCCCCAGCATTTT.

CDR3 in amino acids: CASSKAYGGRECNEQFF. For the CDR3, the DNA is TGTGCCAGCAGCAAAGCTTACGGGGGTAGGGAATGCAATGAGCAGTTCTTC. This sequence joins TRBV21-1 and TRBJ2-1; TRBD2 is the table's D call and was not checked against the DNA. TRBV21-1 is a listed pseudogene. CDR3 size: 17 residues.

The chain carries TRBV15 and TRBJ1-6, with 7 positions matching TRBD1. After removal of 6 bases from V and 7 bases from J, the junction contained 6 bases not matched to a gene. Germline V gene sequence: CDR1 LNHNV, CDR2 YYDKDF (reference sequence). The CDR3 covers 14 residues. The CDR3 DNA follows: TGTGCCACCAGGGGAACAGGGGTGAATTCACCCCTCCACTTT. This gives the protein CATRGTGVNSPLHF.

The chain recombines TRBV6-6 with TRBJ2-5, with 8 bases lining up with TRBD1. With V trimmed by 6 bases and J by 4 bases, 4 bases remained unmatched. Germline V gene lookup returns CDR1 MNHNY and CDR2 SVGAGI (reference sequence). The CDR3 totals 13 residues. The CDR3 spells CASRRDRGETQYF. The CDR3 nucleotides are TGTGCCAGCAGGCGAGACAGGGGAGAGACCCAGTACTTC.

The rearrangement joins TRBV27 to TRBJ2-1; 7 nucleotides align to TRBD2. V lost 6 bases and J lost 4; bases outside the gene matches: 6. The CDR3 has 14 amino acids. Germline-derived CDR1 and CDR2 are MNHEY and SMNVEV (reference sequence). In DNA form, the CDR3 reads TGTGCCAGCAGCAGCGGGATTCGGTACAATGAGCAGTTCTTC. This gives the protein CASSSGIRYNEQFF.